The 21 T cell receptor beta chains given below trace back to one sample, sequenced in a study of cytomegalovirus exposure and HLA in healthy donors. Amplification used 60 Vbeta primers and 13 Jbeta primers. Libraries were prepared by immunoSEQ multiplex PCR; TCRdb keeps only in-frame clonotypes and omits some of them. The sample holds 95,000 to 150,000 clones, around 80% seen once. The source material was PBMCs. Receptors originate from a man aged 30-40 years in good health and CMV-seronegative.

The chain carries TRBV19 and TRBJ2-5; TRBD1 is a possible D gene (7 bases). This CDR3 contains 14 residues. Between the trimmed V and J ends, which lost 5 bases and 5 bases, there was a span of 15 bases. Germline CDR1 is LNHDA and CDR2 is SQIVND (reference sequence). CDR3 region: CASSPPRGRETQYF. As DNA, the CDR3 is TGTGCCAGTAGTCCCCCCAGGGGGAGGGAGACCCAGTACTTC.

The rearrangement links TRBV7-6 to TRBJ2-3; the D gene is possibly TRBD1 (5 bases). V gave up 3 bases and J gave up 4 bases, with 8 bases separating them. Germline lookup yields CDR1 SGHVS and CDR2 FNYEAQ. There are 13 residues in the CDR3. The CDR3 DNA sequence: TGTGCCAGCAGCTTGCGCAGGGCAGATACGCAGTATTTT. Protein product: CASSLRRADTQYF.

This chain uses TRBV5-6 with TRBJ2-5, with 8 nucleotides matching TRBD2. V lost 2 bases to trimming and J lost 2 bases; unmatched junction nucleotides: 5. Per germline, CDR1 SGHDT and CDR2 YYEEEE. The CDR3 is 15 residues long. The CDR3 loop reads CASSFGRAPQETQYF. Here the CDR3 DNA reads TGTGCCAGCAGCTTCGGGAGGGCTCCACAAGAGACCCAGTACTTC. The entire variable domain, with the rest obtained from reference TRBV5-6 and TRBJ2-5, is as follows: DAGVTQSPTHLIKTRGQQVTLRCSPKSGHDTVSWYQQALGQGPQFIFQYYEEEERQRGNFPDRFSGHQFPNYSSELNVNALLLGDSALYLCASSFGRAPQETQYFGPGTRLLVL.

The chain combines TRBV6-1 with TRBJ1-2; TRBD1 is a possible D gene (5 bases). Germline lookup yields CDR1 MNHNS and CDR2 SASEGT. V was shortened by 0 bases and J by 2 bases, with 10 bases between the two germline ends. This CDR3 region has 15 residues. For the CDR3, the DNA is TGTGCCAGCAGTGAAGCTCCGACAGCGAACTATGGCTACACCTTC. Protein: CASSEAPTANYGYTF.

This sequence joins TRBV29-1 and TRBJ1-2; TRBD1 is a possible D gene (6 bases). Trimming pared 4 bases from V and 7 bases from J, leaving 16 bases between. Per the germline V gene, CDR1 is SQVTM and CDR2 is ANQGSEA. CDR3 size: 13 residues. CDR3 amino acids: CSVVLTGRGGYTF. CDR3 sequence (DNA): TGCAGCGTTGTTCTGACAGGTAGAGGTGGCTACACCTTC.

The chain has TRBV28 and TRBJ2-7, with 11 bases matching TRBD1. The CDR3 length is 14 residues. Germline-derived CDR1 and CDR2 are MDHEN and SYDVKM. V gave up 8 bases and J gave up 6 bases; unmatched junction bases: 9. CDR3 residues: CASSLTGQGVEQYF. The CDR3 coding sequence is TGTGCCAGCTCTCTTACGGGACAGGGGGTCGAGCAGTACTTC.

This rearrangement joins TRBV4-2 to TRBJ2-5; D gene uncertain. The length of the CDR3 is 14 residues. Trimming removed 4 bases from V and 0 bases from J, with 9 bases in between. The germline gives CDR1 LGHNA, CDR2 YNFKEQ. CDR3 bases: TGTGCCAGCAGCCTTTCAGGCAACCAAGAGACCCAGTACTTC. Amino acid sequence: CASSLSGNQETQYF.

V and J are TRBV19 and TRBJ1-5; D call uncertain. The V gene's germline CDR1 is LNHDA and CDR2 SQIVND (reference sequence). The CDR3 is made up of 15 amino acids. Trimming removed 6 bases from V and 4 bases from J, with 16 bases in between. CDR3 nucleotides: TGTGCCAGTAGCCCCATTCCGTCGGAGAATCAGCCCCAGCATTTT. Residues: CASSPIPSENQPQHF.

This chain connects TRBV27 to TRBJ1-4, with D maybe TRBD1 (5 bases). The germline V and J ends were trimmed by 11 bases and 6 bases, with 13 bases remaining between them. Germline lookup yields CDR1 MNHEY and CDR2 SMNVEV (reference sequence). This CDR3 has 12 residues. The CDR3 is CAGRQGDEKLFF. The CDR3 region has the DNA TGTGCCGGAAGGCAAGGGGATGAAAAACTGTTTTTT.

This chain joins TRBV5-1 and TRBJ2-2; tentative D call: TRBD1 (5 bases). The CDR3 loop spans 14 amino acids. CDR1 is SGHRS and CDR2 is YFSETQ in the germline V gene. V lost 2 bases, J lost 3 bases, and 8 bases lay in between. DNA for the CDR3: TGCGCCAGCAGCTTCTCCAGGGACACCGGGGAGCTGTTTTTT. Encoded protein: CASSFSRDTGELFF.

This clone has a single count. This rearrangement joins TRBV19 to TRBJ1-6; D gene ambiguous. V was cut by 4 bases and J by 5 bases, with 9 bases left in between. This CDR3 spans 14 amino acids. The germline CDR1 and CDR2 sequences are LNHDA and SQIVND (reference sequence). The CDR3 loop reads CASSSPENNSPLHF. In DNA, the CDR3 is TGTGCCAGTAGTAGTCCAGAAAATAATTCACCCCTCCACTTT.

The V and J genes are TRBV7-8 and TRBJ1-1; TRBD1 matches 8 bases. V gave up 1 base and J gave up 6 bases; unmatched junction bases: 7. There are 15 residues in the CDR3. The germline V gene has CDR1 SGHVS and CDR2 FQNEAQ. The CDR3 DNA reads TGTGCCAGCAGCTTAGGGACAGGGTTTAAAGCTGAAGCTTTCTTT. It yields the protein CASSLGTGFKAEAFF.

The sample holds a few counts of this clone. The J gene is TRBJ1-3, the V gene TRBV5-1; unclear D gene. Trimming left V 0 bases short and J 0 bases short, with 10 bases between. CDR3 size: 16 residues. Germline V gene sequence: CDR1 SGHRS, CDR2 YFSETQ. This CDR3 reads CASSLGLSDSGNTIYF. The CDR3 nucleotides read TGCGCCAGCAGCTTGGGTCTAAGCGACTCTGGAAACACCATATATTTT.

V and J are TRBV29-1 and TRBJ2-7; the match to TRBD1 covers 7 bases. With 3 bases clipped from V and 4 bases from J, the junction kept 12 bases outside the gene matches. From germline, CDR1 is SQVTM and CDR2 ANQGSEA. The CDR3 totals 15 residues. Written as DNA, the CDR3 is TGCAGCGTTGACGAGAAGGGCAGGGGGAGATACGAGCAGTACTTC. Residues: CSVDEKGRGRYEQYF.

This sequence joins TRBV27 and TRBJ2-7, with 9 nucleotides matching TRBD1. The junction had 6 bases not matched to a gene; V was cut back by 3 bases and J by 3 bases. Per germline, CDR1 MNHEY and CDR2 SMNVEV (reference sequence). This CDR3 is 15 amino acids long. The CDR3 region is CASSFSGQGSYEQYF. CDR3 DNA: TGTGCCAGCAGTTTTAGTGGACAGGGGAGCTACGAGCAGTACTTC.

The J gene is TRBJ1-1, the V gene TRBV29-1, with a tentative D call TRBD1 (6 bases). The V end lost 4 bases, the J end lost 6 bases, and 15 bases lay between the germline ends. There are 13 residues in the CDR3. Per germline, CDR1 SQVTM and CDR2 ANQGSEA. DNA for the CDR3: TGCAGCGTTGCAATGTCAGGGGTCGCTGAAGCTTTCTTT. The encoded protein is CSVAMSGVAEAFF.

The gene calls are TRBV5-1 and TRBJ2-1, with a possible D match to TRBD2 (6 bases). V lost 4 bases to trimming and J lost 7 bases, with 18 bases between them. There are 15 residues in the CDR3. Germline assignment: CDR1 SGHRS and CDR2 YFSETQ. CDR3 amino acids: CASSPHGGVENEQFF. The CDR3 DNA is TGCGCCAGCAGCCCCCACGGCGGGGTCGAGAATGAGCAGTTCTTC.

The chain couples TRBV10-3 to TRBJ1-4; 9 bases line up with TRBD1. The J segment lost 2 bases and the V segment lost 3 bases, leaving 13 bases of the junction unmatched. Germline lookup yields CDR1 ENHRY and CDR2 SYGVKD. The CDR3 extends over 19 amino acids. The CDR3 DNA reads as TGTGCCATCAGTGAAAACCCCGGGACAGGGCGGATGACTAATGAAAAACTGTTTTTT. This codes for CAISENPGTGRMTNEKLFF.

V gene TRBV7-6 combines with J gene TRBJ2-7, with TRBD2 matching over 12 bases. This CDR3 is built from 16 residues. Germline trimming cut 0 bases from V and 11 bases from J; bases unmatched to any gene: 11. The germline CDR1 and CDR2 sequences are SGHVS and FNYEAQ. This CDR3 is CASSLAGRASGGAEYF. CDR3 sequence (DNA): TGTGCCAGCAGCTTAGCAGGGAGGGCTAGCGGGGGGGCCGAGTACTTC.

The gene calls are TRBV7-2 and TRBJ2-1; 9 positions match TRBD2. J gave up 2 bases and V 4 bases, and 12 bases lay outside the gene matches. The CDR3 consists of 18 residues. Germline V gene sequence: CDR1 SGHTA, CDR2 FQGNSA. DNA of the CDR3: TGTGCCAGCAGCTGGCCCAACCGACTAGCGGAGACCTACAATGAGCAGTTCTTC. Translating it yields CASSWPNRLAETYNEQFF.

The V and J genes are TRBV5-1 and TRBJ2-2, with 12 bases that match TRBD2. The V segment lost 4 bases and the J segment 7 bases; nucleotides outside the gene matches: 5. Germline values: CDR1 SGHRS, CDR2 YFSETQ. This CDR3 is built from 15 residues. The CDR3 DNA follows: TGCGCCAGCAGCCGGACTAGCGGGGAAGGCGGGGAGCTGTTTTTT. Its protein product is CASSRTSGEGGELFF.